This is a list of T cell receptor beta chains from one sample in a study of CD8+ T cells in alopecia areata. Assay used: immunoSEQ multiplex PCR; TCRdb lists only in-frame clones, some missing. The sample contains 110,000 or so clones, roughly two fifths of which appear only once. Sequencing used CD4+ T cells sorted from blood. All receptors derive from a human donor with alopecia areata. Each CDR3 is given with its conserved first and last residue. The order of the fields is V gene, D gene, J gene, clone size, CDR3 DNA, CDR3 protein. The D gene is left open where the match is weak. Size is omitted from some rows. Given values are once, few, many or a class for expanded clones.

TRBV29-1	-	TRBJ1-2	-	TGCAGCGTTGAAGACCACGGGGGGGGTTACACCTTC	CSVEDHGGGYTF
TRBV5-1	TRBD1	TRBJ1-2	-	TGCGCCAGCAGCTCTGGACAGGGCTATGGCTACACCTTC	CASSSGQGYGYTF
TRBV29-1	TRBD1	TRBJ2-7	few	TGCAGCGCCCTGGACAGGGGCAAACCCTACGAGCAGTACTTC	CSALDRGKPYEQYF
TRBV29-1	TRBD1	TRBJ2-1	-	TGCAGCGCCGCGACAGGGTTCGGTGAGCAGTTCTTC	CSAATGFGEQFF
TRBV5-4	-	TRBJ1-2	-	TGTGCCACCCGGGCAGCTAACTATGGCTACACCTTC	CATRAANYGYTF
TRBV7-2	-	TRBJ2-7	-	TGTGCCAGCAGCTTAGTAGGGGGGGACGAGCAGTACTTC	CASSLVGGDEQYF
TRBV29-1	-	TRBJ1-1	-	TGCAGCGTGGACGGAGGGAACACTGAAGCTTTCTTT	CSVDGGNTEAFF
TRBV7-2	TRBD2	TRBJ2-5	-	TGTGCCAGCAGCTTAGCGCGGACTAGAGAGACCCAGTACTTC	CASSLARTRETQYF
TRBV29-1	-	TRBJ1-1	few	TGCAGCGCTGGAACAGCGGCCGGCGCTTTCTTT	CSAGTAAGAFF
TRBV2	-	TRBJ2-7	-	TGTGCCAGTTCCCTCTACGAGCAGTACTTC	CASSLYEQYF
TRBV7-2	TRBD2	TRBJ2-5	-	TGTGCCAGCAGCCGGACGGGGGGCCAAGAGACCCAGTACTTC	CASSRTGGQETQYF
TRBV25-1	TRBD1	TRBJ1-5	many	TGTGCCAGCCGGACAGGAGATCAGCCCCAGCATTTT	CASRTGDQPQHF
TRBV7-8	-	TRBJ1-5	-	TGTGCCAGCAGCTCCGACAGGCGCAATCAGCCCCAGCATTTT	CASSSDRRNQPQHF
TRBV4-1	TRBD1	TRBJ2-7	few	TGCGCCAGCAGCCAGGATGGACAGGGGGGTGAGCAGTACTTC	CASSQDGQGGEQYF
TRBV7-8	-	TRBJ2-5	few	TGTGCCAGCAGCCCCGGTGGGAGGGAGACCCAGTACTTC	CASSPGGRETQYF
TRBV29-1	TRBD1	TRBJ2-7	few	TGCAGCGCAGGGACAGACTCCTACGAGCAGTACTTC	CSAGTDSYEQYF
TRBV29-1	TRBD2	TRBJ2-1	-	TGCAGCGTCACACCGGGACTAGCGCACAACAATGAGCAGTTCTTC	CSVTPGLAHNNEQFF
TRBV6-5	-	TRBJ2-7	few	TGTGCCAGCAGGCGGACGGTATCCTACGAGCAGTACTTC	CASRRTVSYEQYF
TRBV6-5	-	TRBJ2-2	-	TGTGCCAGCAGTTACTCGCACCTCAACACCGGGGAGCTGTTTTTT	CASSYSHLNTGELFF
TRBV29-1	-	TRBJ1-1	few	TGCAGCGTTGAAAAACAGGCTGAAGCTTTCTTT	CSVEKQAEAFF
TRBV11-2	-	TRBJ2-7	few	TGTGCCAGCAGCCCTCGCCTGGGGGGGGCAAGCTCCTACGAGCAGTACTTC	CASSPRLGGASSYEQYF
TRBV4-3	-	TRBJ2-7	once	TGCGCCAGCAGCCCTCGAGCAGGGACCTACGAGCAGTACTTC	CASSPRAGTYEQYF
TRBV4-1	-	TRBJ2-3	few	TGCGCCAGCAGCCAAGAGTTGACTAGGGTCACAGATACGCAGTATTTT	CASSQELTRVTDTQYF
TRBV7-9	-	TRBJ1-2	-	TGTGCCAGCAGCTTAGTTTCGGGGGATGGCTACACCTTC	CASSLVSGDGYTF
TRBV28	-	TRBJ2-3	-	TGTGCCAGCAGTTTGAGAGATACGCAGTATTTT	CASSLRDTQYF
TRBV7-2	-	TRBJ2-2	-	TGTGCCAGCAGCCCCACGAGAGGGGACACCGGGGAGCTGTTTTTT	CASSPTRGDTGELFF
TRBV7-2	-	TRBJ2-2	-	TGTGCCAGCAGCTTGTTCACCGGGGAGCTGTTTTTT	CASSLFTGELFF
TRBV7-2	-	TRBJ2-7	-	TGTGCCAGCAGCTTAGCCCCTGAACGAGGAGAGCAGTACTTC	CASSLAPERGEQYF
TRBV5-1	TRBD1	TRBJ2-7	-	TGCGCCAGCAGCTGGGGACAGGAGTACGAGCAGTACTTC	CASSWGQEYEQYF
TRBV29-1	-	TRBJ2-2	-	TGCAGCGTTGCGGAAGGAGCCGGGGAGCTGTTTTTT	CSVAEGAGELFF
TRBV2	TRBD2	TRBJ2-1	-	TGTGCCAGCAGTGAGATCGACTCTAGCGGGAGGGCAACTGAGCAGTTCTTC	CASSEIDSSGRATEQFF
TRBV7-9	-	TRBJ1-2	-	TGTACCACTTTTAACTATGGCTACACCTTC	CTTFNYGYTF
TRBV7-3	-	TRBJ2-5	few	TGTGCCAGCAGCTCCAACGGGGGGCTTGGAGGAGAGACCCAGTACTTC	CASSSNGGLGGETQYF
TRBV7-3	TRBD1	TRBJ2-2	-	TGTGCCAGCAGCCCCCCCCCAGGGGGCCCAACCGGGGAGCTGTTTTTT	CASSPPPGGPTGELFF
TRBV14	-	TRBJ2-1	few	TGTGCCAGCAGCCGGGAATCGAGCAATGAGCAGTTCTTC	CASSRESSNEQFF
TRBV18	-	TRBJ2-3	few	TGTGCCAGCTCCCTCGAGCGGGATACGCAGTATTTT	CASSLERDTQYF
TRBV9	-	TRBJ2-1	-	TGTGCCAGCAGCGCAACGAACTCGTACAATGAGCAGTTCTTC	CASSATNSYNEQFF
TRBV29-1	-	TRBJ2-7	few	TGCAGCGTTGCTGACTACGAGCAGTACTTC	CSVADYEQYF
TRBV20-1	-	TRBJ2-5	-	TGCAGTGCTACAGGGGAGGCCCAGTACTTC	CSATGEAQYF
TRBV4-3	TRBD2	TRBJ2-1	-	TGCGCCAGCAGCCAAGTTGCGACTAGCGGGACCTCGGGGCCCTACAATGAGCAGTTCTTC	CASSQVATSGTSGPYNEQFF
TRBV29-1	-	TRBJ2-1	-	TGCAGCGTTGAGCCTGGCTTTGAGCAGTTCTTC	CSVEPGFEQFF
TRBV29-1	TRBD1	TRBJ1-2	-	TGCAGCGTTGAATTGGGGACAGCTGCCTATGGCTACACCTTC	CSVELGTAAYGYTF
TRBV5-4	TRBD1	TRBJ2-5	once	TGTGCCAGCAGCCTGGGGACAGGCCAAGAGACCCAGTACTTC	CASSLGTGQETQYF
TRBV4-1	-	TRBJ1-1	few	TGCGCCAGCAGCCAAGGGTTGAGATCCAGGATGAACACTGAAGCTTTCTTT	CASSQGLRSRMNTEAFF
TRBV29-1	-	TRBJ1-1	few	TGCAGCGGACAACAGGGCCGGAACACTGAAGCTTTCTTT	CSGQQGRNTEAFF
TRBV5-1	-	TRBJ2-2	-	TGCGCCAGCAGCATCAGCGGCTCCGGGGAGCTGTTTTTT	CASSISGSGELFF
TRBV2	-	TRBJ2-2	few	TGTGCCAGCAGTGGAGGCAGTAAGAACACCGGGGAGCTGTTTTTT	CASSGGSKNTGELFF
TRBV4-3	-	TRBJ2-1	few	TGCGCCAGCAGCCAAGAGAGGACTGAGCAGTTCTTC	CASSQERTEQFF
TRBV7-2	-	TRBJ2-6	few	TGTGCCAGCAGTTCCCACGGCGCTGGGGCCAACGTCCTGACTTTC	CASSSHGAGANVLTF
TRBV23-1	-	TRBJ2-4	few	TGCGCCAGCGCAGCCTCCAAAAACATTCAGTACTTC	CASAASKNIQYF
TRBV29-1	-	TRBJ1-3	few	TGCGCCTCCCCGGCTGGAAACACCATATATTTT	CASPAGNTIYF
TRBV7-3	-	TRBJ2-3	-	TGTGCCAGCAGCCCTTACGGGCTAAATACGCAGTATTTT	CASSPYGLNTQYF
TRBV29-1	-	TRBJ1-2	-	TGCAGCGCCTGGGGGGGTAACTATGGCTACACCTTC	CSAWGGNYGYTF
TRBV29-1	TRBD2	TRBJ2-5	-	TGCAGCGTTGGGGGGGGTACTCAAGAGACCCAGTACTTC	CSVGGGTQETQYF
TRBV2	-	TRBJ2-1	-	TGTGCCAGCTCTATGGGGGGTAATGAGCAGTTCTTC	CASSMGGNEQFF
TRBV6-6	TRBD1	TRBJ1-2	-	TGTGCCAGCAGGAGACAGGGTCGTGGCTACACCTTC	CASRRQGRGYTF
TRBV30	-	TRBJ1-1	few	TGTGCCTGGAGTTCGGGGGCAGTGAACACTGAAGCTTTCTTT	CAWSSGAVNTEAFF
TRBV29-1	TRBD2	TRBJ2-2	-	TGCAGCGTTGCTGGGACTACTGTCGGGGAGCTGTTTTTT	CSVAGTTVGELFF
TRBV25-1	-	TRBJ2-7	-	TGTGCCAGCAGTGAGTACTGGAGTGAGCAGTACTTC	CASSEYWSEQYF
TRBV29-1	-	TRBJ2-4	-	TGCAGCGTTGTACTAGGGGGTTTCCTAAACATTCAGTACTTC	CSVVLGGFLNIQYF